These 23 T cell receptor beta chains were all obtained from the same sample, sequenced in a study of technical replicates of blood from a few donors. Data came from immunoSEQ multiplex PCR; TCRdb stores just in-frame clones and leaves some out. The repertoire has 45,000 to 60,000 clones, 86% of them found once; the top ten carry 5% to 6%. Sequencing used PBMCs. Receptors were obtained from a human donor in good health. Some clones in this sample may be carry-over from other donors' samples.

The rearrangement links TRBV21-1 to TRBJ1-4; the table assigns TRBD1, which was not confirmed against the DNA. TRBV21-1 is assigned pseudogene status. This CDR3 region has 18 residues. The CDR3 here is CASSKEVQAEATNEKLFF. As DNA, the CDR3 is TGTGCCAGCAGCAAAGAGGTGCAGGCCGAAGCAACTAATGAAAAACTGTTTTTT.

The chain employs TRBV6-5 and TRBJ1-1, with 7 bases lining up with TRBD1. J gave up 8 bases and V 4 bases, and 7 bases lay outside the gene matches. The CDR3 spans 13 residues. Germline loops: CDR1 MNHEY, CDR2 SVGAGI. The CDR3 loop is CASSSPPGQEAFF. The CDR3 DNA reads as TGTGCCAGCAGTTCTCCCCCGGGACAGGAAGCTTTCTTT.

This chain connects TRBV2 to TRBJ2-7, with a possible D match to TRBD1 (6 bases). CDR1 is SNHLY and CDR2 is FYNNEI in the germline V gene. The CDR3 covers 16 residues. The V end lost 1 base, the J end lost 0 bases, and 13 bases lay between the germline ends. CDR3 region: CASSEVPGTLSYEQYF. The CDR3 nucleotides read TGTGCCAGCAGTGAAGTGCCCGGGACACTCTCCTACGAGCAGTACTTC.

V usage is TRBV11-2 and J usage is TRBJ2-3; the match to TRBD2 covers 9 bases. This CDR3 spans 17 amino acids. CDR1 and CDR2 from the germline V gene are SGHAT and FQNNGV. V shed 3 bases, J shed 6 bases, and the junction held 13 bases outside the gene matches. The DNA for the CDR3 is TGTGCCAGCAGCTTGTTTAGCGTAGCGGGGGCGGGGGATACGCAGTATTTT. It is translated as CASSLFSVAGAGDTQYF.

This clone showed up just once. The CDR3 loop reads CSVGQNSNQPQHF. CDR3 sequence (DNA): TGCAGCGTTGGACAGAATAGCAATCAGCCCCAGCATTTT. The chain carries TRBV29-1 and TRBJ1-5; D might be TRBD1 (5 bases). V lost 4 bases to trimming and J lost 0 bases, with 7 bases between them. Germline V CDR1 and CDR2: SQVTM, ANQGSEA. This CDR3 is 13 amino acids long.

The chain couples TRBV5-1 to TRBJ2-1; 12 bases agree with TRBD2. The V gene end was trimmed by 4 bases and the J gene end by 4 bases; junction bases not matched to a gene: 9. The CDR3 covers 17 residues. Germline V gene sequence: CDR1 SGHRS, CDR2 YFSETQ. The CDR3 DNA sequence: TGCGCCAGCAGCCCGCCGGGACTAGCGGGCGTTTACAATGAGCAGTTCTTC. Translating it yields CASSPPGLAGVYNEQFF.

V usage is TRBV5-1 and J usage is TRBJ1-1, with 8 bases fitting TRBD1. V dropped 4 bases and J dropped 5; count of bases not matched to a gene: 7. The CDR3 is 14 residues long. The V gene's germline CDR1 is SGHRS and CDR2 YFSETQ. CDR3 amino acids: CASSGQGELTEAFF. Written as DNA, the CDR3 is TGCGCCAGCAGCGGACAGGGCGAGCTAACTGAAGCTTTCTTT.

This chain connects TRBV29-1 to TRBJ2-3; 9 nucleotides match TRBD2. Germline values: CDR1 SQVTM, CDR2 ANQGSEA. The CDR3 has 13 residues. V shed 4 bases and J 2 bases; nucleotides not matched to a gene: 1. Here the CDR3 reads CSVASGATDTQYF. The CDR3 region has the DNA TGCAGCGTTGCTAGCGGGGCCACAGATACGCAGTATTTT.

The chain employs TRBV30 and TRBJ2-1, with D maybe TRBD2 (6 bases). Germline values: CDR1 GTSNPN, CDR2 SVGIG (reference sequence). The V and J ends lost 2 bases and 4 bases respectively, with 21 bases between them. The CDR3 is 17 residues long. The CDR3 protein is CAWSLPRDFRTYNEQFF. As DNA, the CDR3 is TGTGCCTGGAGTCTCCCCCGGGACTTCAGGACGTACAATGAGCAGTTCTTC.

The chain uses TRBV29-1 and TRBJ2-3, with TRBD2 identical over 11 bases. CDR1 and CDR2 (germline): SQVTM, ANQGSEA. The V gene end was trimmed by 6 bases and the J gene end by 4 bases; junction bases not matched to a gene: 15. The CDR3 has 17 residues. In DNA, the CDR3 is TGCAGCGTCGACGCCGGGACTAGCGGACTGGGCGCAGATACGCAGTATTTT. Protein sequence: CSVDAGTSGLGADTQYF.

The chain has TRBV7-9 and TRBJ2-2, with 9 nucleotides matching TRBD2. The CDR3 consists of 17 residues. V shed 1 base, J shed 6 bases, and the junction held 9 bases outside the gene matches. Looked up from germline, CDR1 is SEHNR and CDR2 is FQNEAQ (reference sequence). This chain's CDR3 is CASSLVRGRALSGELFF. CDR3 coding DNA: TGTGCCAGCAGCTTAGTTCGCGGGAGGGCCTTATCCGGGGAGCTGTTTTTT. Full variable domain (outside the CDR3, taken from reference TRBV7-9 and TRBJ2-2): DTGVSQNPRHKITKRGQNVTFRCDPISEHNRLYWYRQTLGQGPEFLTYFQNEAQLEKSRLLSDRFSAERPKGSFSTLEIQRTEQGDSAMYLCASSLVRGRALSGELFFGEGSRLTVL.

This clone appeared once. The rearrangement joins TRBV5-1 to TRBJ2-2; possibly TRBD1 for D (6 bases). This CDR3 has 16 residues. Germline V gene sequence: CDR1 SGHRS, CDR2 YFSETQ. V was shortened by 3 bases and J by 8 bases, with 20 bases between the two germline ends. CDR3 nucleotide sequence: TGCGCCAGCAGCTACCGCCGGGACACCTTCCCGGGGGAGCTGTTTTTT. It translates to CASSYRRDTFPGELFF.

This chain uses TRBV6-4 with TRBJ2-2; D gene uncertain. CDR3 length: 14 amino acids. Looked up from germline, CDR1 is MRHNA and CDR2 is SNTAGT. Between the trimmed V and J ends, which lost 2 bases and 1 base, there was a span of 5 bases. The CDR3 nucleotides are TGTGCCAGCAGTGACAACGGGAACACCGGGGAGCTGTTTTTT. Translated, it gives CASSDNGNTGELFF.

With regard to this clone: The CDR3 end shows no conserved phenylalanine or tryptophan, and so a read error is likely. The DNA is left out, because the CDR3 cannot be placed on it with certainty; the CDR3 is given as TCRdb lists it. This chain uses TRBV5-4 with TRBJ2-7; TRBD2, the table's D call, was not compared with the DNA. The CDR3 totals 13 residues, both ends included. Per the germline V gene, CDR1 is SGHNT and CDR2 is YYREEE (reference sequence). CDR3 in amino acids: CASSNGLAGGNLL.

This clone was seen only a few times. The J gene is TRBJ1-1, the V gene TRBV29-1; D gene ambiguous. Germline V gene lookup returns CDR1 SQVTM and CDR2 ANQGSEA. The V and J ends lost 4 bases and 6 bases respectively, with 6 bases between them. This CDR3 region has 10 residues. The CDR3 reads CSVVVSEAFF. CDR3 sequence (DNA): TGCAGCGTTGTCGTCTCTGAAGCTTTCTTT.

The rearrangement joins TRBV5-6 to TRBJ1-4, with TRBD1 identical over 9 bases. The V gene's germline CDR1 is SGHDT and CDR2 YYEEEE. V was pared by 3 bases and J by 7 bases, with 10 bases of the junction left unmatched. The CDR3 covers 16 residues. This CDR3 reads CASSSTMDRGSEKLFF. Here the CDR3 DNA reads TGTGCCAGCAGCTCGACGATGGACAGGGGTTCTGAAAAACTGTTTTTT.

The J gene is TRBJ2-1, the V gene TRBV27; 10 nucleotides match TRBD2. Looked up from germline, CDR1 is MNHEY and CDR2 is SMNVEV (reference sequence). V lost 0 bases to trimming and J lost 8 bases; unmatched junction nucleotides: 7. This CDR3 region has 16 residues. The DNA for the CDR3 is TGTGCCAGCAGTTTATCGGGGCTAGCGGGAGTACATGAGCAGTTCTTC. Its translation is CASSLSGLAGVHEQFF.

This rearrangement joins TRBV9 to TRBJ2-3, with 16 bases aligning to TRBD2. CDR3 length equals 19 residues. Trimming cost V 4 bases and J 4 bases; bases outside gene matches: 12. The germline gives CDR1 SGDLS, CDR2 YYNGEE. The CDR3: CASSSGPGTSGRGADTQYF. The CDR3 bases are TGTGCCAGCAGCTCGGGCCCGGGGACTAGCGGGAGGGGGGCAGATACGCAGTATTTT.

A single count supports this clone. This chain links TRBV5-1 with TRBJ2-7; 9 bases align to TRBD1. The V segment lost 0 bases and the J segment 4 bases; nucleotides outside the gene matches: 5. This CDR3 contains 15 residues. Germline V gene sequence: CDR1 SGHRS, CDR2 YFSETQ. The CDR3 bases are TGCGCCAGCAGCTTGGAGGGACAGGGAGATTACGAGCAGTACTTC. It yields the protein CASSLEGQGDYEQYF.

DNA of the CDR3: TGTGCCAGCCGTGGGGCGGGGGCCCCCCGAGAGACCCAGTACTTC. Its translation: CASRGAGAPRETQYF. The rearrangement links TRBV6-5 to TRBJ2-5, with D tentatively TRBD2 (7 bases). The V and J ends lost 8 bases and 4 bases respectively, with 20 bases between them. CDR3 length: 15 amino acids. The germline V gene encodes CDR1 MNHEY and CDR2 SVGAGI.

The chain uses TRBV20-1 and TRBJ1-4; the D is unclear. Trimming took off 5 bases at V and 8 bases at J, with 9 bases between the two ends. The germline V gene has CDR1 DFQATT and CDR2 SNEGSKA (reference sequence). The CDR3 extends over 11 amino acids. The DNA for the CDR3 is TGCAGTGCTGAGACGGGGGAAAAACTGTTTTTT. This translates into CSAETGEKLFF.

The chain recombines TRBV15 with TRBJ1-5, with D perhaps TRBD1 (6 bases). The V and J ends lost 2 bases and 7 bases respectively, with 15 bases between them. The germline gives CDR1 LNHNV, CDR2 YYDKDF (reference sequence). There are 15 residues in the CDR3. The CDR3 reads CATSRQQGFRQPQHF. The CDR3, as DNA: TGTGCCACCAGCAGACAGCAGGGGTTTAGGCAGCCCCAGCATTTT.

The V and J genes are TRBV5-4 and TRBJ2-5; tentative D call: TRBD1 (7 bases). Germline V gene sequence: CDR1 SGHNT, CDR2 YYREEE (reference sequence). The CDR3 extends over 15 amino acids. V gave up 2 bases and J gave up 4 bases, with 15 bases separating them. Here the CDR3 DNA reads TGTGCCAGCAGCTTAGGAGGGGGCGTATCAGAGACCCAGTACTTC. Translated, it gives CASSLGGGVSETQYF.